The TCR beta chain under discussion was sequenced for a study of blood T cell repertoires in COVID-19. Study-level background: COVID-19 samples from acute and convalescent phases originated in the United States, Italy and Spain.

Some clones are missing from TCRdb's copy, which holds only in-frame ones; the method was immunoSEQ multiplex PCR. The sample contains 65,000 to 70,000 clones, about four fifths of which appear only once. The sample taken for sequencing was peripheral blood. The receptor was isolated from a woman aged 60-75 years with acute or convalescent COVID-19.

Here the CDR3 reads CASSLWRGSYNEQFF. The DNA for the CDR3 is TGTGCCAGCAGTTTATGGCGGGGCTCCTACAATGAGCAGTTCTTC. V is TRBV27 and J is TRBJ2-1; D is possibly TRBD2 (6 bases). This CDR3 has 15 residues. Germline V CDR1 and CDR2: MNHEY, SMNVEV (reference sequence). V shed 1 base and J shed 0 bases, with 7 bases lying between them.